The next 2 T cell receptor beta chains were all read from a single sample in a study of monozygotic twins with inflammatory bowel disease. TCRdb reprocessed the 5' RACE reads, with one entry per CDR3 protein and no DNA. The table lists approximately 420,000 distinct CDR3 sequences. The sequenced sample was blood. These receptor sequences come from a human donor with ulcerative colitis or Crohn's disease, or a healthy co-twin of an affected twin (not recorded which).

The CDR3 protein is CASSVGTGGENTEAFF. The chain couples TRBV9 to TRBJ1-1; TCRdb names TRBD1, which stays unverified in the absence of DNA. Germline V gene sequence: CDR1 SGDLS, CDR2 YYNGEE. This CDR3 region has 16 residues.

This chain links TRBV3-1 with TRBJ2-2. Germline assignment: CDR1 LGHDT and CDR2 YNNKEL (reference sequence). This CDR3 spans 14 amino acids. CDR3 loop: CASSPELGTGELFF. Variable domain in full (rest from reference TRBV3-1 and TRBJ2-2): DTAVSQTPKYLVTQMGNDKSIKCEQNLGHDTMYWYKQDSKKFLKIMFSYNNKELIINETVPNRFSPKSPDKAHLNLHINSLELGDSAVYFCASSPELGTGELFFGEGSRLTVL.